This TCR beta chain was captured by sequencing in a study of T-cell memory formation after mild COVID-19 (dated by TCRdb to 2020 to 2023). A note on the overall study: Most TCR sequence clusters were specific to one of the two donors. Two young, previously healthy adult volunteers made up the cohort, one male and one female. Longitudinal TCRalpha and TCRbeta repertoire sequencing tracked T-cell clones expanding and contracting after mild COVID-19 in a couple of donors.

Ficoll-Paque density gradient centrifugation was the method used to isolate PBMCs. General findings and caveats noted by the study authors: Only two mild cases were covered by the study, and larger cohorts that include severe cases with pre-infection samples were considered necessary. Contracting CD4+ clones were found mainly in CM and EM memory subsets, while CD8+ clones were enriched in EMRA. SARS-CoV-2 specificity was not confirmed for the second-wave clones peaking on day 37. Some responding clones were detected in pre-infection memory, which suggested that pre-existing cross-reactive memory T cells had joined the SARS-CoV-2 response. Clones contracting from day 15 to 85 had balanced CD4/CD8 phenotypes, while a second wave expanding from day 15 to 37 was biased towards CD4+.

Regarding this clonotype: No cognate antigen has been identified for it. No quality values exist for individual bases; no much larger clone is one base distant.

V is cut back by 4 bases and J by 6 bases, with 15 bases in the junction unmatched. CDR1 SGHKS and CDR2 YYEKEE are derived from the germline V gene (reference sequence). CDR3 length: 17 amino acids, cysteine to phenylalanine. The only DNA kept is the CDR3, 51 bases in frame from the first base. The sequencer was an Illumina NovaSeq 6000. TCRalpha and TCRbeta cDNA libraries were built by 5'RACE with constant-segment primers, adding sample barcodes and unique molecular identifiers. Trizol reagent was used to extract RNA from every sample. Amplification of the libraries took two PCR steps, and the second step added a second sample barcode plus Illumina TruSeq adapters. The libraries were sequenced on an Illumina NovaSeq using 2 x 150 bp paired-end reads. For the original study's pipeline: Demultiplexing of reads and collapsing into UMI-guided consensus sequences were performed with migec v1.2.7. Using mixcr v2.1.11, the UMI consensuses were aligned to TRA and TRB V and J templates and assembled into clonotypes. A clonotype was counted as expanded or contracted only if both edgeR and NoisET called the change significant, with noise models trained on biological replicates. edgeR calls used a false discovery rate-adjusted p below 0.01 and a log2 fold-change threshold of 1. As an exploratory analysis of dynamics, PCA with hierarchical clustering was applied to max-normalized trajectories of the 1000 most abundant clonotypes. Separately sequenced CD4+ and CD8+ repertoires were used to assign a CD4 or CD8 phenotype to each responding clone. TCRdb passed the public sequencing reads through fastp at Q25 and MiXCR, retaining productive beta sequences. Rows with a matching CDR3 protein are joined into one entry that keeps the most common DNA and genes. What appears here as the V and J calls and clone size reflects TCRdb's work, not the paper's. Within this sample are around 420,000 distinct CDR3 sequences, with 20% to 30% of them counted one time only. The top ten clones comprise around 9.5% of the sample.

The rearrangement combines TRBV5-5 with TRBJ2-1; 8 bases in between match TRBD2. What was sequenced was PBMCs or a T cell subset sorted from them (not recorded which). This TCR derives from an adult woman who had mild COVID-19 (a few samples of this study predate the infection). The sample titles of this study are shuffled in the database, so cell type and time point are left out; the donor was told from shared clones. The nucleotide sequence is TGTGCCAGCAGCCCGTTTAGCGGGGCCCTTTCCGGCAATGAGCAGTTCTTC. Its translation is CASSPFSGALSGNEQFF.